This paragraph reports one T cell receptor beta chain. Original processing notes: Amplification with reference gene primers provided the estimates of nucleated cell counts. The data were produced by immunoSEQ multiplex PCR, yet TCRdb's version contains in-frame clones alone and is incomplete. Clonal size and the V and J genes are those of that table, whereas D and trimming came from the DNA. The sample carries 200,000 to 300,000 clones, 88% recorded once. The study recruited people aged roughly 18 to 100 years across approximately 25 US areas. Grouping used clinical history reported by participants in a survey and questionnaire. This entry is derived from a study of blood T cell repertoires in COVID-19. Study as a whole: PBMCs, B-cell-depleted T cells, or T cells were the source of the cDNA or gDNA that made up the material.

Germline CDR1 is WNHNN and CDR2 is SYGVQD (reference sequence). V was shortened by 0 bases and J by 5 bases, with 7 bases between the two germline ends. This CDR3 spans 14 amino acids. The rearrangement links TRBV10-1 to TRBJ2-2; no firm D call. Sequencing was performed on PBMCs or T cells enriched from blood (not recorded which). This receptor was obtained from a woman aged 40-49 years with acute COVID-19. In DNA form, the CDR3 reads TGCGCCAGCAGTGAGTCGAAAGCTACCGGGGAGCTGTTTTTT. Encoded protein: CASSESKATGELFF.